This T cell receptor beta chain was obtained from a study of molecular identifiers for immune sequencing clone quantification. The CDR3 runs to 17 residues. Germline V gene lookup returns CDR1 MNHEY and CDR2 SVGEGT. V trimming: 6 bases; J trimming: 0 bases; junction bases outside the gene matches: 12. MiXCR was run by TCRdb on the PCR reads, yielding one entry per CDR3 protein. The sample shows approximately 500,000 distinct CDR3 sequences, around 25% of them seen only once. Sequenced sample: naive CD8+ T cells from blood, with Jurkat cell RNA spiked in. This sample's subset: FACS-sorted CD8+CD4-CCR7+CD45RA+ naive T cells. The sequence derives from a human donor in good health. Some libraries in this study had Jurkat cell RNA spiked in. The rearrangement links TRBV6-2 or TRBV6-3 to TRBJ2-7, with 9 bases lining up with TRBD2. The CDR3 loop reads CASRRGEGLANSYEQYF. CDR3 nucleotide sequence: TGTGCCAGCAGACGCGGCGAGGGACTAGCTAACTCCTACGAGCAGTACTTC.